Following are 25 T cell receptor beta chains from one sample sequenced in a study of blood T cell repertoires in COVID-19. This table comes from immunoSEQ multiplex PCR, and its TCRdb copy is limited to in-frame clones, with some not included. This repertoire shows some 210,000 clones, 80% to 90% found once; its top ten account for roughly 5.3%. Sequencing was done on a sample of peripheral blood. These receptors originate from a woman between 65 and 79 years old with active or convalescent COVID-19.

The V gene is TRBV27, the J gene TRBJ2-1, with a possible D match to TRBD1 (6 bases). The CDR3 contains 14 residues. Trimming took 6 bases from V and 8 from J, leaving 17 bases between them. Germline V CDR1 and CDR2: MNHEY, SMNVEV (reference sequence). The CDR3 is CASSPRGGYYEQFF. In DNA form, the CDR3 reads TGTGCCAGCAGCCCCAGGGGCGGGTATTATGAGCAGTTCTTC.

This chain joins TRBV5-1 and TRBJ2-7, with 9 nucleotides matching TRBD1. The trim removed 4 bases at V and 4 bases at J, leaving 9 bases unmatched. This CDR3 comprises 15 residues. In germline, CDR1 is SGHRS, CDR2 YFSETQ. The CDR3 DNA reads as TGCGCCAGCAGCCGGGGGACAGGGTATAGGTACGAGCAGTACTTC. It is translated as CASSRGTGYRYEQYF. Full variable domain (rest looked up from reference TRBV5-1 and TRBJ2-7): KAGVTQTPRYLIKTRGQQVTLSCSPISGHRSVSWYQQTPGQGLQFLFEYFSETQRNKGNFPGRFSGRQFSNSRSEMNVSTLELGDSALYLCASSRGTGYRYEQYFGPGTRLTVT.

This chain connects TRBV6-5 to TRBJ2-1; TRBD2 agrees at 13 bases. V was clipped by 7 bases and J by 7 bases; unmatched bases: 7. Germline-derived CDR1 and CDR2 are MNHEY and SVGAGI. This CDR3 comprises 15 residues. CDR3 amino acids: CASTSMGLAGNEQFF. CDR3 DNA sequence: TGTGCCAGCACCTCCATGGGACTAGCGGGGAATGAGCAGTTCTTC.

This clone was observed a single time. The chain is built from TRBV12-3 or TRBV12-4 and TRBJ1-4; D unresolved. This CDR3 spans 13 amino acids. V lost 2 bases and J 6 bases, leaving 7 bases between the germline ends. CDR3 coding DNA: TGTGCCAGCAGTTTATTCGGGTATGAAAAACTGTTTTTT. Its protein is CASSLFGYEKLFF.

The chain couples TRBV5-4 to TRBJ1-1; the D is unclear. CDR1 is SGHNT, CDR2 YYREEE, per germline (reference sequence). This CDR3 contains 13 residues. Trimming took off 2 bases at V and 1 base at J, with 6 bases between the two ends. CDR3 sequence: CASSFPGNTEAFF. In DNA, the CDR3 is TGTGCCAGCAGCTTTCCAGGGAACACTGAAGCTTTCTTT.

The chain couples TRBV7-8 to TRBJ2-4, with a possible D match to TRBD2 (5 bases). This CDR3 has 15 residues. The V gene lost 5 bases and the J gene lost 1 base, with 12 bases spanning the gap. Looked up from germline, CDR1 is SGHVS and CDR2 is FQNEAQ. For the CDR3, the DNA is TGTGCCAGCAGCCCCAACAGCGGTGCCAAAAACATTCAGTACTTC. Amino acids: CASSPNSGAKNIQYF.

This clone was seen just once. The chain employs TRBV5-1 and TRBJ2-7; 8 bases are a match to TRBD2. The CDR3 runs 16 residues. V gave up 3 bases and J gave up 6 bases; unmatched junction bases: 14. Germline values: CDR1 SGHRS, CDR2 YFSETQ. The CDR3 is CASSSTSGTSKVEQYF. The CDR3 region has the DNA TGCGCCAGCAGCTCGACCTCCGGGACTAGTAAGGTCGAGCAGTACTTC.

This clone was seen once. The V gene is TRBV5-6, the J gene TRBJ2-1; D is possibly TRBD1 (6 bases). The germline V gene encodes CDR1 SGHDT and CDR2 YYEEEE. The CDR3 is made up of 15 amino acids. V was shortened by 4 bases and J by 6 bases, with 17 bases between the two germline ends. The CDR3 DNA reads as TGTGCCAGCAGCAAGACCCCGGGCAGGGGCAATGAGCAGTTCTTC. Translated: CASSKTPGRGNEQFF.

The V call is TRBV12-3 or TRBV12-4, the J call TRBJ2-1, with 7 positions matching TRBD2. The length of the CDR3 is 13 residues. V lost 6 bases to trimming and J lost 8 bases; unmatched junction nucleotides: 7. In DNA form, the CDR3 reads TGTGCCAGCAGCGAGCGGGAATGGGATGAGCAGTTCTTC. This translates into CASSEREWDEQFF.

The V gene is TRBV25-1, the J gene TRBJ2-6; no firm D call. V was cut by 5 bases and J by 2 bases, with 13 bases left in between. The CDR3 has 16 amino acids. Germline CDR1 is MGHDK and CDR2 is SYGVNS. The CDR3, as DNA: TGTGCCAGCAGTAGCCCCGGAGTGCCTGGGGCCAACGTCCTGACTTTC. It specifies CASSSPGVPGANVLTF. The whole variable domain, remainder taken from reference TRBV25-1 and TRBJ2-6, is EADIYQTPRYLVIGTGKKITLECSQTMGHDKMYWYQQDPGMELHLIHYSYGVNSTEKGDLSSESTVSRIRTEHFPLTLESARPSHTSQYLCASSSPGVPGANVLTFGAGSRLTVL.

The chain has TRBV6-5 and TRBJ1-2; D is ambiguous. V lost 4 bases and J 5 bases, leaving 17 bases between the germline ends. The CDR3 loop spans 15 amino acids. Per the germline V gene, CDR1 is MNHEY and CDR2 is SVGAGI. The CDR3 here is CASSSIDIAEYGYTF. CDR3 DNA: TGTGCCAGCAGTTCCATTGACATCGCCGAATATGGCTACACCTTC.

V is TRBV6-5 and J is TRBJ2-3; D possibly corresponds to TRBD2 (5 bases). The V gene lost 0 bases and the J gene lost 6 bases, with 10 bases spanning the gap. The CDR3 is 14 amino acids. Germline V gene lookup returns CDR1 MNHEY and CDR2 SVGAGI. The CDR3 nucleotides are TGTGCCAGCAGTTACTCTGGACTGAGGGATACGCAGTATTTT. The encoded protein is CASSYSGLRDTQYF.

The chain is built from TRBV23-1 and TRBJ1-5; possible D gene TRBD1, 5 bases. TRBV23-1 is labeled an ORF, and its function is uncertain. This CDR3 has 14 residues. V was trimmed by 10 bases and J by 1 base, leaving 14 bases between them. CDR3 DNA sequence: TGCGCCAAGACAGTGGCCCTGAGCAATCAGCCCCAGCATTTT. Translation gives CAKTVALSNQPQHF.

This clone was found a few times. The chain joins TRBV19 to TRBJ2-1; 8 nucleotides match TRBD2. Germline CDR1 reads LNHDA; CDR2 reads SQIVND (reference sequence). The CDR3 contains 16 residues. The J segment lost 2 bases and the V segment lost 4 bases, leaving 7 bases of the junction unmatched. As DNA, the CDR3 is TGTGCCAGTAGTACCTTATATAGCGGGGCCTACAATGAGCAGTTCTTC. This codes for CASSTLYSGAYNEQFF.

This clone was found a few times. The J gene is TRBJ2-4, the V gene TRBV5-4, with 8 bases identical to TRBD1. The germline V gene encodes CDR1 SGHNT and CDR2 YYREEE (reference sequence). V shed 5 bases, J shed 0 bases, and the junction held 7 bases outside the gene matches. The CDR3 extends over 16 amino acids. The CDR3, as DNA: TGTGCCAGCAGTCCTCAGGGGGCCTTAGCCAAAAACATTCAGTACTTC. Its protein product is CASSPQGALAKNIQYF.

V usage is TRBV3-1 (or the pseudogene TRBV3-2) and J usage is TRBJ2-7; no firm D call. This CDR3 has 12 amino acids. Germline-derived CDR1 and CDR2 are LGHDT and YNNKEL (reference sequence). Trimming left V 4 bases short and J 2 bases short, with 6 bases between. The CDR3 bases are TGTGCCAGCAGCCCGGCGGCCTACGAGCAGTACTTC. Its translation is CASSPAAYEQYF.

V is TRBV29-1 and J is TRBJ1-1; 9 bases are shared with TRBD1. CDR1 is SQVTM and CDR2 is ANQGSEA in the germline V gene. Trimming at V came to 4 bases and at J to 0 bases, leaving 3 bases not matched to a gene. This CDR3 has 14 amino acids. The CDR3 bases are TGCAGCGTTGGGGACAGGGCCGTGAACACTGAAGCTTTCTTT. It is translated as CSVGDRAVNTEAFF.

The chain recombines TRBV10-3 with TRBJ1-3; 7 bases map to TRBD1. The V gene end was trimmed by 7 bases and the J gene end by 4 bases; junction bases not matched to a gene: 10. This CDR3 has 15 amino acids. Germline CDR1 and CDR2: ENHRY and SYGVKD. For the CDR3, the DNA is TGTGCCATCAAAGCACCCCAGGGGGAGGGAAACACCATATATTTT. The encoded protein is CAIKAPQGEGNTIYF.

The CDR3 is CASSQVFRTSGSDTQYF. CDR3 coding DNA: TGTGCCAGCAGCCAAGTGTTCAGGACTAGCGGGTCAGATACGCAGTATTTT. This chain joins TRBV3-1 (or the pseudogene TRBV3-2) and TRBJ2-3; the match to TRBD2 covers 11 bases. V lost 1 base to trimming and J lost 4 bases; unmatched junction nucleotides: 7. Germline V gene data show CDR1 as LGHDT and CDR2 as YNNKEL (reference sequence). The CDR3 is made up of 17 amino acids.

In nucleotides, the CDR3 is TGCGCCAGTACCACTAGCGGGAGTACTGAGCAGTTCTTC. Amino acids: CASTTSGSTEQFF. The chain couples TRBV10-2 to TRBJ2-1; 11 positions match TRBD2. Germline V gives CDR1 WSHSY, CDR2 SAAADI. The CDR3 runs 13 residues. Losses at the gene ends were 9 bases for V and 9 bases for J; bases not matched to a gene: 7.

This clone appeared once. The chain carries TRBV30 and TRBJ2-7, with 7 bases matching TRBD1. The trim removed 0 bases at V and 3 bases at J, leaving 11 bases unmatched. CDR3 length: 16 residues. Per the germline V gene, CDR1 is GTSNPN and CDR2 is SVGIG (reference sequence). Written as DNA, the CDR3 is TGTGCCTGGAGTGTACGGAGGAAGGGGGCAAGCTACGAGCAGTACTTC. Encoded protein: CAWSVRRKGASYEQYF. The full variable domain, its missing parts supplied by reference TRBV30 and TRBJ2-7, is SQTIHQWPATLVQPVGSPLSLECTVEGTSNPNLYWYRQAAGRGLQLLFYSVGIGQISSEVPQNLSASRPQDRQFILSSKKLLLSDSGFYLCAWSVRRKGASYEQYFGPGTRLTVT.

This clone was found once. V gene TRBV7-2 combines with J gene TRBJ2-1; a possible D gene is TRBD2 (6 bases). V lost 5 bases, J lost 6 bases, and 11 bases lay in between. Germline CDR1 is SGHTA and CDR2 is FQGNSA. This CDR3 comprises 13 residues. The chain's CDR3 is CASSTGTFNEQFF. Written as DNA, the CDR3 is TGTGCCAGCAGCACGGGGACTTTCAATGAGCAGTTCTTC.

This clone was picked up a small number of times. The chain recombines TRBV5-1 with TRBJ2-1; TRBD1 aligns across 9 bases. Losses at the gene ends were 6 bases for V and 2 bases for J; bases not matched to a gene: 9. Germline V gene lookup returns CDR1 SGHRS and CDR2 YFSETQ. There are 16 residues in the CDR3. CDR3 loop: CASTRGTGLAYNEQFF. CDR3 coding DNA: TGCGCCAGCACGAGGGGGACAGGGTTAGCCTACAATGAGCAGTTCTTC.

This chain links TRBV18 with TRBJ2-7, with 14 positions matching TRBD2. V lost 8 bases, J lost 7 bases, and 7 bases stayed unmatched. The CDR3 covers 14 residues. CDR1 KGHSH and CDR2 LQKENI come from the germline V gene. CDR3 bases: TGTGCCAGCCGCGGGACTAGCGGGAGAATGGAGCAGTACTTC. Residues: CASRGTSGRMEQYF. The complete variable domain, with remaining parts taken from reference TRBV18 and TRBJ2-7, reads NAGVMQNPRHLVRRRGQEARLRCSPMKGHSHVYWYRQLPEEGLKFMVYLQKENIIDESGMPKERFSAEFPKEGPSILRIQQVVRGDSAAYFCASRGTSGRMEQYFGPGTRLTVT.

This clone was seen just once. This chain uses TRBV19 with TRBJ1-2; D is possibly TRBD1 (5 bases). Germline lookup yields CDR1 LNHDA and CDR2 SQIVND (reference sequence). Trimming left V 2 bases short and J 4 bases short, with 8 bases between. The CDR3 runs 13 residues. The CDR3 DNA reads TGTGCCAGTAGTATAAACAGGTCCTATGGCTACACCTTC. Its protein is CASSINRSYGYTF.